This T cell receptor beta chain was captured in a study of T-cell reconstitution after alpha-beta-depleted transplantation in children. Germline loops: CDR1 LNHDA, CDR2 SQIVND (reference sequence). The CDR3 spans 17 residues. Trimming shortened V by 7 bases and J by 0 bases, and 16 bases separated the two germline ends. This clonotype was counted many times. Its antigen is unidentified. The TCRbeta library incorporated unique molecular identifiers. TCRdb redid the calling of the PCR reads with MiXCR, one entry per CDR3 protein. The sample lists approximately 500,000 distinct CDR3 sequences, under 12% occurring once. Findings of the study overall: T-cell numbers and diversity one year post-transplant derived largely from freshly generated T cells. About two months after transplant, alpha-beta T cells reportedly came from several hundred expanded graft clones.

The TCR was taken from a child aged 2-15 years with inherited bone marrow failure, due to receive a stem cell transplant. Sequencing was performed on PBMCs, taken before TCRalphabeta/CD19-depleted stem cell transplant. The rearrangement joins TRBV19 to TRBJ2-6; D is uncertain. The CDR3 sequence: CASTPLGGYSGANVLTF. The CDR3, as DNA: TGTGCCAGTACCCCCCTTGGCGGTTACTCTGGGGCCAACGTCCTGACTTTC.